This T cell receptor beta chain was documented in a study of CD8 T cells in Susac syndrome. The RNA input was about 0.5 to 1 ug, and it was reverse transcribed with random hexamers. Across 54 Vbeta and 13 Jbeta, immunoSEQ multiplex PCR amplified TCR beta CDR3. MiXCR, run by TCRdb on the immunoSEQ multiplex PCR reads, gives a single entry per CDR3 protein. This table has 330,000 or so distinct CDR3 sequences, about 89% appearing once. Sequencing of TCR beta was performed on blood CD8+ and CD4+ T cells. In the multiple sclerosis control group, patients were treatment-naive and had stable or active relapsing-remitting disease. The CD8+ and CD4+ T cells were isolated magnetically using a negative isolation approach, whereas the TEMRA cells were enriched by FACS. Sequenced sample: CD8+ T cells from PBMCs. The sequence was collected from a human donor with multiple sclerosis.

The CDR3 nucleotides are TGTGCCAGCAGTGGGATAGGGGCTCACACAGATACGCAGTATTTT. Translating it yields CASSGIGAHTDTQYF. The rearrangement joins TRBV6-1 to TRBJ2-3; the D gene is possibly TRBD1 (5 bases). This CDR3 has 15 residues. Trimming took 4 bases from V and 2 from J, leaving 13 bases between them. From germline, CDR1 is MNHNS and CDR2 SASEGT.